Listed below are T cell receptor beta chains from one sample, sequenced in a study of shared T cell receptors in the human thymus. Repertoires were generated with immunoSEQ multiplex PCR, while TCRdb's copy carries only in-frame clones and drops some. The sample yields 500,000 to 850,000 clones, roughly 86% seen once. These data were likewise used in another study, on human thymus T cells.

Material for sequencing was thymocytes. These receptors came from a boy in the first two years of life with a congenital heart defect. Both conserved end residues are trimmed from each CDR3. Each record gives: CDR3 length, J gene, V gene, CDR3 protein.

cdr3_length: 14
j_call: TRBJ2-7
v_call: TRBV7-8
cdr3_aa: ASSLGVGAISYEQY

cdr3_length: 15
j_call: TRBJ2-7
v_call: TRBV2
cdr3_aa: ASSEADNRDRAYEQY

cdr3_length: 14
j_call: TRBJ1-2
v_call: TRBV4-3
cdr3_aa: ASSHAGTGRNYGYT

cdr3_length: 11
j_call: TRBJ1-2
v_call: TRBV28
cdr3_aa: ASRPGLNYGYT

cdr3_length: 15
j_call: TRBJ1-1
v_call: TRBV5-4
cdr3_aa: ASSLTGTGGTRTEAF

cdr3_length: 13
j_call: TRBJ2-1
v_call: TRBV7-9
cdr3_aa: ASSKPGGNYNEQF

cdr3_length: 13
j_call: TRBJ2-7
v_call: TRBV12-5
cdr3_aa: ASGPKQGARSEQY

cdr3_length: 15
j_call: TRBJ1-1
v_call: TRBV28
cdr3_aa: ASSSLTGGWVNTEAF

cdr3_length: 14
j_call: TRBJ1-2
v_call: TRBV4-3
cdr3_aa: ASSQSGTGIYYGYT

cdr3_length: 11
j_call: TRBJ1-1
v_call: TRBV6-4
cdr3_aa: ASSDRVNTEAF

cdr3_length: 12
j_call: TRBJ1-5
v_call: TRBV7-6
cdr3_aa: ASSWDRESKPQH

cdr3_length: 13
j_call: TRBJ2-7
v_call: TRBV27
cdr3_aa: ASSTLAGHLYEQY